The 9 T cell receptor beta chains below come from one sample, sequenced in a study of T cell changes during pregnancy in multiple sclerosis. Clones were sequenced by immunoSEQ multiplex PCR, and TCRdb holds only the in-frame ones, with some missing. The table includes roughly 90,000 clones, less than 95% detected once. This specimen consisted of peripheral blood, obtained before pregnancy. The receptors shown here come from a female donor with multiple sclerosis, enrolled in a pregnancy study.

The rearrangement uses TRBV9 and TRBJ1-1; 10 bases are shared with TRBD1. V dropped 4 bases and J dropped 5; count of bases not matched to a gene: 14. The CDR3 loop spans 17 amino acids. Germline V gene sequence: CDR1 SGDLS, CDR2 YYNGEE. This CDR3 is CASSLARDRGSETEAFF. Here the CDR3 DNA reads TGTGCCAGCAGCTTAGCCAGGGACAGGGGTTCAGAGACTGAAGCTTTCTTT.

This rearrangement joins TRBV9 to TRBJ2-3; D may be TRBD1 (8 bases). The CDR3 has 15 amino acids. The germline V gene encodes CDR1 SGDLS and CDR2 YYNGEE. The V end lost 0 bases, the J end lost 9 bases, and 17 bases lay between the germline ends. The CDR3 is CASSVDWTGTITQYF. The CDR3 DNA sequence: TGTGCCAGCAGCGTAGATTGGACAGGGACTATCACGCAGTATTTT.

The CDR3 region is CASSPEVSSYEQYF. The DNA of the CDR3 is TGTGCCAGCAGCCCTGAGGTAAGCTCCTACGAGCAGTACTTC. The V gene is TRBV7-2, the J gene TRBJ2-7; D gene unclear. Germline V gives CDR1 SGHTA, CDR2 FQGNSA. The CDR3 sequence is 14 residues long. The ends were cut back, 5 bases at V and 0 bases at J, with 11 bases in the middle.

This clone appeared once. CDR3 nucleotide sequence: TGCGCCAGCAGCATATACAGGGGTACGGACACCGGGGAGCTGTTTTTT. It specifies CASSIYRGTDTGELFF. The chain carries TRBV5-1 and TRBJ2-2; 7 nucleotides align to TRBD1. The CDR3 has 16 amino acids. The germline gives CDR1 SGHRS, CDR2 YFSETQ. V gave up 4 bases and J gave up 3 bases; unmatched junction bases: 9.

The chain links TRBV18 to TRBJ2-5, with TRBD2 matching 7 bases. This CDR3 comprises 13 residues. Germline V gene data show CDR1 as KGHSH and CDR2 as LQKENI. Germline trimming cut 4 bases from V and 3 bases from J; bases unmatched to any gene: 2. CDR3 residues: CASSLLAEETQYF. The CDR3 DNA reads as TGTGCCAGCTCACTTCTAGCGGAAGAGACCCAGTACTTC. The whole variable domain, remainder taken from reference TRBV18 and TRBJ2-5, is NAGVMQNPRHLVRRRGQEARLRCSPMKGHSHVYWYRQLPEEGLKFMVYLQKENIIDESGMPKERFSAEFPKEGPSILRIQQVVRGDSAAYFCASSLLAEETQYFGPGTRLLVL.

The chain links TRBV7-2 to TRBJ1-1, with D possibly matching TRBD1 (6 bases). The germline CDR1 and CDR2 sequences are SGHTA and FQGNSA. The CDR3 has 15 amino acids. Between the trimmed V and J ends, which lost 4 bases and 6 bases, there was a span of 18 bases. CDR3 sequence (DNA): TGTGCCAGCAGCTCCCAACAGGGATCGGTTGCTGAAGCTTTCTTT. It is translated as CASSSQQGSVAEAFF.

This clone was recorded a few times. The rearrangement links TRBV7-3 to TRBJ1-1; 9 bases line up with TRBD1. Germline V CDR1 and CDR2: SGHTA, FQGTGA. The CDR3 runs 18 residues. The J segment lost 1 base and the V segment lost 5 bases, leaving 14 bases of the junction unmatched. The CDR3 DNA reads TGTGCCAGCAGCACAACCGGGACAGGGATCGGGAGGAACACTGAAGCTTTCTTT. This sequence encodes CASSTTGTGIGRNTEAFF. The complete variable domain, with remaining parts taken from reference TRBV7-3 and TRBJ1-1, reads GAGVSQTPSNKVTEKGKYVELRCDPISGHTALYWYRQSLGQGPEFLIYFQGTGAADDSGLPNDRFFAVRPEGSVSTLKIQRTERGDSAVYLCASSTTGTGIGRNTEAFFGQGTRLTVV.

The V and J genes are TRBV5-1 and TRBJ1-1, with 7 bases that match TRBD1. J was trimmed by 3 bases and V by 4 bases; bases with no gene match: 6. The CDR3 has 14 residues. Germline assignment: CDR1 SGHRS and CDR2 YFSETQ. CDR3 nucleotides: TGCGCCAGCAGCCTAACAGGGGACCACACTGAAGCTTTCTTT. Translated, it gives CASSLTGDHTEAFF.

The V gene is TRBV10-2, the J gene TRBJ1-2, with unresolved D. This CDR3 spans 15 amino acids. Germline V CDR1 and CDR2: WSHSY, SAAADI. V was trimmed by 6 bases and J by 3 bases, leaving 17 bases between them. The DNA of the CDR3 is TGCGCCAGCAGCAATCTCAGGTTTAAAGACTATGGCTACACCTTC. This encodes CASSNLRFKDYGYTF.